The 10 T cell receptor beta chains reported below all come from one sample, sequenced in a study of graft-versus-host responses after intestinal transplantation (dated by TCRdb to the early 2020s). Libraries came from the immunoSEQ multiplex PCR assay. What TCRdb holds here is the immuneACCESS table cut down to in-frame rearrangements. Part of the clones is not present; checked against another copy, under half of the missing clones reflect an unresolved V gene, and the others are unexplained. A total of approximately 82,000 clones appear in this sample, about 93% of them only once. About 1% of the sample comes from the top ten. The sample's time point label, in plain terms: cells obtained before transplantation from donor or recipient. Which antigens these TCRs recognize remains unknown. Sequenced here: unstimulated CD8+ T cells sorted from spleen or lymph node cells, sampled before transplant. Receptors were obtained from a human donor who was the organ donor for an intestinal transplant.

The rearrangement joins TRBV30 to TRBJ2-1, with TRBD2 identical over 7 bases. This CDR3 comprises 14 residues. With V trimmed by 2 bases and J by 4 bases, 5 bases remained unmatched. The germline gives CDR1 GTSNPN, CDR2 SVGIG (reference sequence). The CDR3 coding sequence is TGTGCCTGGAGTCTCCGGGAGGCTTACAATGAGCAGTTCTTC. Translation gives CAWSLREAYNEQFF.

V usage is TRBV5-5 and J usage is TRBJ2-7; 10 positions agree with TRBD1. The CDR3 contains 15 residues. Germline loops: CDR1 SGHKS, CDR2 YYEKEE (reference sequence). The V and J ends lost 4 bases and 2 bases, in that order; junction bases with no gene match: 6. The CDR3 protein is CASSEPGQGTYEQYF. The CDR3 coding sequence is TGTGCCAGCAGCGAACCGGGACAGGGGACCTACGAGCAGTACTTC.

The genes are TRBV27 and TRBJ1-6, with TRBD1 as a possible D gene (6 bases). Trimming shortened V by 0 bases and J by 8 bases, and 20 bases separated the two germline ends. The CDR3 covers 18 residues. Germline V CDR1 and CDR2: MNHEY, SMNVEV (reference sequence). CDR3 residues: CASSLSGDGQRRYSPLHF. The CDR3 region has the DNA TGTGCCAGCAGTTTATCGGGGGACGGACAGCGGAGATATTCACCCCTCCACTTT.

The chain carries TRBV27 and TRBJ2-7, with D perhaps matching TRBD2 (6 bases). V lost 8 bases and J lost 7, with 12 bases in between. The CDR3 spans 11 residues. Germline V CDR1 and CDR2: MNHEY, SMNVEV (reference sequence). CDR3: CASAGGREQYF. The CDR3 DNA reads as TGTGCCAGCGCCGGGGGACGGGAGCAGTACTTC.

The table lists this clone with a count of one. The V gene is TRBV27, the J gene TRBJ1-4; TRBD1 is a possible D gene (5 bases). V gave up 4 bases and J gave up 0 bases, with 6 bases separating them. The CDR3 loop spans 14 amino acids. The germline V gene encodes CDR1 MNHEY and CDR2 SMNVEV (reference sequence). The CDR3 nucleotides read TGTGCCAGCAGTTCACAGGCAACTAATGAAAAACTGTTTTTT. As protein: CASSSQATNEKLFF.

This sequence joins TRBV28 and TRBJ2-1; 10 nucleotides agree with TRBD2. J was trimmed by 8 bases and V by 3 bases; bases with no gene match: 10. The germline CDR1 and CDR2 sequences are MDHEN and SYDVKM. The CDR3 has 16 amino acids. CDR3 DNA: TGTGCCAGCAGTTTGAGCCTAGCGGGAGAGGTCGATGAGCAGTTCTTC. Protein sequence: CASSLSLAGEVDEQFF.

The chain has TRBV13 and TRBJ2-7; 11 positions agree with TRBD1. CDR1 is PRHDT, CDR2 FYEKMQ, per germline (reference sequence). This CDR3 is built from 15 residues. Germline trimming cut 8 bases from V and 5 bases from J; bases unmatched to any gene: 11. The CDR3 bases are TGTGCCAGCGGAACCCGGGGACAGGGGGGAGACGAGCAGTACTTC. Protein sequence: CASGTRGQGGDEQYF.

The chain is built from TRBV30 and TRBJ2-5; the match to TRBD2 covers 7 bases. Germline V gene data show CDR1 as GTSNPN and CDR2 as SVGIG (reference sequence). V gave up 3 bases and J gave up 5 bases; unmatched junction bases: 12. This CDR3 region has 15 residues. CDR3 DNA sequence: TGTGCCTGGAGCCCCCTGGGGAGGGCCCATGAGACCCAGTACTTC. Its protein product is CAWSPLGRAHETQYF.

Remarks on this clone: The junction departs from the called germline gene at one end, perhaps through a read error. J is TRBJ2-7 and V is TRBV18; D perhaps matches TRBD1 (7 bases). The CDR3 contains 14 residues. The germline V gene has CDR1 KGHSH and CDR2 LQKENI. The CDR3 reads CASSPQGRRGEQYF. CDR3 nucleotide sequence: TGTGCCAGCTCGCCACAGGGGAGGAGGGGCGAGCAGTACTTC.

The rearrangement joins TRBV19 to TRBJ2-3; 11 bases map to TRBD2. CDR3 length equals 17 residues. Germline CDR1 is LNHDA and CDR2 is SQIVND (reference sequence). V was clipped by 4 bases and J by 0 bases; unmatched bases: 6. The CDR3 DNA follows: TGTGCCAGTAGTACAACGGGACTAGCGGTAAGCACAGATACGCAGTATTTT. This sequence encodes CASSTTGLAVSTDTQYF.